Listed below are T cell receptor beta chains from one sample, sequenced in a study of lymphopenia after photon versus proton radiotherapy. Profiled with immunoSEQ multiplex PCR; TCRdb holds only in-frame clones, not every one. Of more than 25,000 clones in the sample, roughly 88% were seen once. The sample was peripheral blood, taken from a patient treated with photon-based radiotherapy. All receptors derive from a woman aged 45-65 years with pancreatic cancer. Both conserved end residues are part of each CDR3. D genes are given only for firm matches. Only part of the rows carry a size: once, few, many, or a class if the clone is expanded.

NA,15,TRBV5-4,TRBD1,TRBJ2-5,CASSLPGQPSETQYF,TGTGCCAGCAGCTTGCCGGGACAGCCTTCGGAGACCCAGTACTTC
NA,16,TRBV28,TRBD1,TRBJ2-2,CASSFEGATNTGELFF,TGTGCCAGCAGTTTCGAGGGGGCGACGAACACCGGGGAGCTGTTTTTT
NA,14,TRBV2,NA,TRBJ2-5,CASSVRAYQETQYF,TGTGCCAGCAGTGTCCGGGCGTACCAAGAGACCCAGTACTTC
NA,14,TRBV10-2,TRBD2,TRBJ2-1,CASSVSGGRNEQFF,TGCGCCAGCAGTGTCTCGGGGGGGAGGAATGAGCAGTTCTTC
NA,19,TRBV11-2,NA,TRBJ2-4,CASKRLRTGAGKDKNIQYF,TGTGCCAGCAAGAGGTTGCGGACGGGGGCGGGAAAGGACAAAAACATTCAGTACTTC
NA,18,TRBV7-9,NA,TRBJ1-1,CASSLEGGYGIKNTEAFF,TGTGCCAGCAGCTTAGAGGGGGGGTATGGTATAAAGAACACTGAAGCTTTCTTT
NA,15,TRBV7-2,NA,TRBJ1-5,CASSLAWTADQPQHF,TGTGCCAGCAGCTTAGCGTGGACAGCTGATCAGCCCCAGCATTTT
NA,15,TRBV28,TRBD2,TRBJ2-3,CASGERGARTDTQYF,TGTGCCAGCGGGGAGCGGGGGGCGCGCACAGATACGCAGTATTTT
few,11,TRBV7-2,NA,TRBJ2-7,CASSQVHEQYF,TGTGCCAGCAGCCAGGTCCACGAGCAGTACTTC
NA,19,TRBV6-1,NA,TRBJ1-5,CASSEAPPAGWGSNQPQHF,TGTGCCAGCAGTGAAGCCCCACCAGCTGGGTGGGGCAGCAATCAGCCCCAGCATTTT
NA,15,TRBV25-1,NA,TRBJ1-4,CASSEFKGESEKLFF,TGTGCCAGCAGTGAATTCAAGGGGGAGTCTGAAAAACTGTTTTTT
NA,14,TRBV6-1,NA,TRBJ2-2,CASSEGANTGELFF,TGTGCCAGCAGTGAAGGTGCGAACACCGGGGAGCTGTTTTTT
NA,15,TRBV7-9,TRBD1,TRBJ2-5,CASSLRRGQGETQYF,TGTGCCAGCAGCTTACGCAGGGGGCAGGGGGAGACCCAGTACTTC
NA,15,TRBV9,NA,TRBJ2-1,CASSVAASGTGEQFF,TGTGCCAGCAGCGTAGCGGCTAGCGGGACAGGCGAGCAGTTCTTC
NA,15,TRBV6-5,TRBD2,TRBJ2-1,CASSPRTSGTNEQFF,TGTGCCAGCAGTCCTCGGACTAGCGGGACCAATGAGCAGTTCTTC
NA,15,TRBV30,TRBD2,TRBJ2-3,CAWSGLAGAEDTQYF,TGTGCCTGGAGCGGTCTGGCGGGAGCTGAAGATACGCAGTATTTT
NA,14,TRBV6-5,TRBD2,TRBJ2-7,CASSGGTSGYEQYF,TGTGCCAGCAGTGGTGGGACTAGCGGCTACGAGCAGTACTTC
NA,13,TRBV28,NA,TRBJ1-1,CASSLRRPTEAFF,TGTGCCAGCAGCCTCCGTCGGCCGACTGAAGCTTTCTTT
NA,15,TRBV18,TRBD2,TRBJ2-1,CASSPSSGSYNEQFF,TGTGCCAGCTCACCTTCTAGCGGCTCCTACAATGAGCAGTTCTTC
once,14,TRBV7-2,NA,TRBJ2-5,CASSPQQAKETQYF,TGTGCCAGCAGCCCCCAACAGGCGAAAGAGACCCAGTACTTC
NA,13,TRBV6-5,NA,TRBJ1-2,CASSSTGARGYTF,TGTGCCAGCAGTTCGACCGGGGCGCGAGGCTACACCTTC
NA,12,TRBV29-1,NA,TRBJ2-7,CSVVGRYDEQYF,TGCAGCGTTGTGGGCAGGTACGACGAGCAGTACTTC
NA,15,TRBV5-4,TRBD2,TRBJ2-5,CASSLETSGQETQYF,TGTGCCAGCAGCTTGGAGACTAGCGGGCAAGAGACCCAGTACTTC